Detailed here is one TCR beta chain. The data were taken from a study of cytomegalovirus exposure and HLA in healthy donors. Across the whole study: HLA-typed donors were the source of 80 million to 90 million unique TCRs, which an early data release held.

With 60 Vbeta and 13 Jbeta primers, the PCR was carried out. The assay was immunoSEQ multiplex PCR, and TCRdb's table has in-frame clones only and misses some. The sample lists about 280,000 clones, 70% to 90% occurring once. Trimming removed 2 bases at V and 6 bases at J, with 19 bases between. This CDR3 contains 16 residues. Per germline, CDR1 KGHSH and CDR2 LQKENI. The sequenced material came from PBMCs. The chain carries TRBV18 and TRBJ1-2; D is ambiguous. This receptor was identified in a woman aged 18 to 35 in good health and CMV-seronegative. CDR3 sequence reads: CASSPSEGSVTNGYTF. Here the CDR3 DNA reads TGTGCCAGCTCACCATCGGAGGGCTCCGTAACTAATGGCTACACCTTC. The full variable domain, completed using reference TRBV18 and TRBJ1-2, is NAGVMQNPRHLVRRRGQEARLRCSPMKGHSHVYWYRQLPEEGLKFMVYLQKENIIDESGMPKERFSAEFPKEGPSILRIQQVVRGDSAAYFCASSPSEGSVTNGYTFGSGTRLTVV.